The sequence of this TCR beta chain was determined in a study of STAT3 mutations in large granular lymphocyte leukemia. Background on the study: About 38% of treated T-LGLL patients showed hematologic response to immunosuppression. Findings and caveats of the study: At least one immunodominant TCR beta clonotype appeared in every T-cell large granular lymphocyte leukemia patient. Clonal expansion was inferred from samples taken at other timepoints.

Of note for this clone: As yet, its antigen is unknown.

The CDR3 is made up of 14 amino acids. Between the trimmed V and J ends, which lost 3 bases and 7 bases, there was a span of 13 bases. Germline V gene data show CDR1 as LGHNA and CDR2 as YNFKEQ. TCRdb keeps only in-frame clones here, not all; method: immunoSEQ multiplex PCR. The sample has under 35,000 clones, roughly 86% seen once. Sequencing used peripheral blood mononuclear cells. This chain connects TRBV4-2 to TRBJ1-5, with D maybe TRBD1 (5 bases). This clonotype originated in a man aged 60 to 75 with T-cell large granular lymphocyte leukemia. Some clones in this sample may be carry-over from other donors' samples. The CDR3 sequence: CASSHAGVIQPQHF. CDR3 DNA sequence: TGTGCCAGCAGCCACGCGGGGGTGATACAGCCCCAGCATTTT.